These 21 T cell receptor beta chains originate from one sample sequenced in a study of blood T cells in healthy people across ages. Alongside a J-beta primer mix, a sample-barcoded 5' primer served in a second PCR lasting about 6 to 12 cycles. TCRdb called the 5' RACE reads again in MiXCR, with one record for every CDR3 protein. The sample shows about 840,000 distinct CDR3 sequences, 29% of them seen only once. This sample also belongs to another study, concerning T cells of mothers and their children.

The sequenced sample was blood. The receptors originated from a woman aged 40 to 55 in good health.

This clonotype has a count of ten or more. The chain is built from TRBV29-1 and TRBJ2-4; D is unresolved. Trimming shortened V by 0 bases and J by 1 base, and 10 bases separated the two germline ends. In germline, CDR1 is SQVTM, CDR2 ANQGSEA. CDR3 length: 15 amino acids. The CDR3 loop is CSVEEYWSAKNIQYF. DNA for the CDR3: TGCAGCGTTGAAGAATACTGGTCGGCCAAAAACATTCAGTACTTC.

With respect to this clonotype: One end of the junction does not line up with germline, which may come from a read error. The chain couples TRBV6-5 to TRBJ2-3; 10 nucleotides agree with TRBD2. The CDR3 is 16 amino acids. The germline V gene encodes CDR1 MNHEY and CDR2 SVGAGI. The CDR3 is CASSHPSGSSTNTQYF. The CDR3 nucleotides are TGTGCCAGCAGCCATCCTAGCGGGAGCAGCACAAATACGCAGTATTTT.

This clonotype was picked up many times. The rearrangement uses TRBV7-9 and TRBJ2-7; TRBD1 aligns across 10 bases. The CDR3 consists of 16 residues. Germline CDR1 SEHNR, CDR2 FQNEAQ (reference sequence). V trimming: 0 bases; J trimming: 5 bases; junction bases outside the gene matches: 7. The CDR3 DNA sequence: TGTGCCAGCAGCTTAGCGCAACCGGGACAGGGGAACGAGCAGTACTTC. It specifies CASSLAQPGQGNEQYF. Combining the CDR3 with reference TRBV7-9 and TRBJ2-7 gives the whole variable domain DTGVSQNPRHKITKRGQNVTFRCDPISEHNRLYWYRQTLGQGPEFLTYFQNEAQLEKSRLLSDRFSAERPKGSFSTLEIQRTEQGDSAMYLCASSLAQPGQGNEQYFGPGTRLTVT.

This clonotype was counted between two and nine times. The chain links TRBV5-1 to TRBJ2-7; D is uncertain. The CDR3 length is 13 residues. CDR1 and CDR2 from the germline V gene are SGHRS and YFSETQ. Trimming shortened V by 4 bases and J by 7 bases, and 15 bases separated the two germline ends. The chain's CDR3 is CASSPRLRWEQYF. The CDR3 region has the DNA TGCGCCAGCAGCCCCCGACTTCGATGGGAGCAGTACTTC.

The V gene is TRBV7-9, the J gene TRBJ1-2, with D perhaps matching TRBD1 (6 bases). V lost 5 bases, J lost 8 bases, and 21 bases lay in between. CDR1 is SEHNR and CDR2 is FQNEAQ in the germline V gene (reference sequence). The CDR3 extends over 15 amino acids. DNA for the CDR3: TGTGCCAGCAGCGTAGAGCAGGGGCGCGCTGGGGGCTACACCTTC. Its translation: CASSVEQGRAGGYTF.

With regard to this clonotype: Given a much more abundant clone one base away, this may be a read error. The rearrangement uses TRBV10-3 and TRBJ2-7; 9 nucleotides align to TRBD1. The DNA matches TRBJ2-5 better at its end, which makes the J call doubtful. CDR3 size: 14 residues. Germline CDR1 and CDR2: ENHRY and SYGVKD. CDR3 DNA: TGTGCCATCAGTAAGGGACAGGGTGGAGGGACCCAGTACTTC. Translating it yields CAISKGQGGGTQYF.

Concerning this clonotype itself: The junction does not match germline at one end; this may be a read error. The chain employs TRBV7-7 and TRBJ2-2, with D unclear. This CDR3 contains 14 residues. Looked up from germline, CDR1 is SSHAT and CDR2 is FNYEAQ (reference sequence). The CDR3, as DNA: TGTGCTAGCAGCCCCACTGGGTTCACCGGGGAGCTGTTTTTT. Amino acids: CASSPTGFTGELFF. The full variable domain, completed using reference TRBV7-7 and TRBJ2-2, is GAGVSQSPRYKVTKRGQDVTLRCDPISSHATLYWYQQALGQGPEFLTYFNYEAQPDKSGLPSDRFSAERPEGSISTLTIQRTEQRDSAMYRCASSPTGFTGELFFGEGSRLTVL.

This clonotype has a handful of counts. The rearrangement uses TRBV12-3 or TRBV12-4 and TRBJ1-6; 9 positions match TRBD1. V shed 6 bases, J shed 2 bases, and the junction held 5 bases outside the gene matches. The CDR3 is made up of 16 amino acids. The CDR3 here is CASSAGQGTYNSPLHF. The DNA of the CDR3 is TGTGCCAGCAGCGCCGGACAGGGGACCTATAATTCACCCCTCCACTTT.

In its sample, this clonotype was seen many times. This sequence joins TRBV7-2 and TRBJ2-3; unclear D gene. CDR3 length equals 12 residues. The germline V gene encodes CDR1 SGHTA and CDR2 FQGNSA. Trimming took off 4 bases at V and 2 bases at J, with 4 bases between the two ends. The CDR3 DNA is TGTGCCAGCAGCTCCTTCACAGATACGCAGTATTTT. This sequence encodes CASSSFTDTQYF.

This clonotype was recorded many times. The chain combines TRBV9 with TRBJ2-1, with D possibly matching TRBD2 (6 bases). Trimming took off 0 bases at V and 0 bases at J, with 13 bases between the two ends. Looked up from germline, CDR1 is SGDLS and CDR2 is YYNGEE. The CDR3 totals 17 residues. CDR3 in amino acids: CASSVVDGGSSYNEQFF. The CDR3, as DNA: TGTGCCAGCAGCGTAGTGGATGGGGGGAGCTCCTACAATGAGCAGTTCTTC.

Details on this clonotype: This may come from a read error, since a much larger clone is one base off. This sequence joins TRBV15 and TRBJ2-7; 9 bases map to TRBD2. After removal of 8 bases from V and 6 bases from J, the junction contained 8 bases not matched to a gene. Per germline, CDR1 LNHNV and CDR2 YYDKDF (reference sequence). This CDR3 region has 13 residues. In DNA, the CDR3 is TGTGCCACCGGCGCGGGGGGGCGCTCCGAGCAGTACTTC. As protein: CATGAGGRSEQYF.

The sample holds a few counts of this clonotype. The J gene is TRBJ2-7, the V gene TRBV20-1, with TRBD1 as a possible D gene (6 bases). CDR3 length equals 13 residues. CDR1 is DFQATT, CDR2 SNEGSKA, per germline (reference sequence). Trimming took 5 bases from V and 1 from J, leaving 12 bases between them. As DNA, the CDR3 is TGCAGTGCTCAGACAGGAAAATCCTACGAGCAGTACTTC. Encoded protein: CSAQTGKSYEQYF.

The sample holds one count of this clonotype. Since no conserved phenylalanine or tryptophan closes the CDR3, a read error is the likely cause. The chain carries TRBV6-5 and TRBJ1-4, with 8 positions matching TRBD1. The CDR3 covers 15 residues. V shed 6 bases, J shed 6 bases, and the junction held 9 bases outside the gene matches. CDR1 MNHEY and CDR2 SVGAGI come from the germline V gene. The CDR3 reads CASSQQMDRDEKLFV. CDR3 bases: TGTGCCAGCAGCCAACAGATGGACAGGGATGAAAAACTGTTTGTT.

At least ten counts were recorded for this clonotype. CDR3 protein: CASSRTGENEKLFF. The CDR3 bases are TGCGCCAGCAGTCGGACAGGGGAGAATGAAAAACTGTTTTTT. This chain connects TRBV5-1 to TRBJ1-4; 9 bases are a match to TRBD1. The CDR3 runs 14 residues. The V and J ends lost 5 bases and 5 bases, in that order; junction bases with no gene match: 4. CDR1 is SGHRS, CDR2 YFSETQ, per germline.

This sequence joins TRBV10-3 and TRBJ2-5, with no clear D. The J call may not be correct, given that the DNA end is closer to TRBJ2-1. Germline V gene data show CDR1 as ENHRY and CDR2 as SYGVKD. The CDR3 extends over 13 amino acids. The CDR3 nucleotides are TGTGCCATCACACCCTCCTTGCAAGAGACCCAGTTCTTC. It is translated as CAITPSLQETQFF.

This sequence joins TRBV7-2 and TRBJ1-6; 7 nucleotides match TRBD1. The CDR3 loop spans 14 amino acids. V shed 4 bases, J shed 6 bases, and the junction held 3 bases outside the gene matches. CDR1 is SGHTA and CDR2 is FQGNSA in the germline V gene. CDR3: CASSSGQVNSPLHF. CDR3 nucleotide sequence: TGTGCCAGCAGCTCTGGACAGGTTAATTCACCCCTCCACTTT.

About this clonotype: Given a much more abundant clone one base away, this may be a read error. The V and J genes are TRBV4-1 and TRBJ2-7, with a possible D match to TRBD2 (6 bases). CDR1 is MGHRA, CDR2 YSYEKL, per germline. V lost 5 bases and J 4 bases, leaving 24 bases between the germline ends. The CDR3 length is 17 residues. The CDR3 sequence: CASSSAAWEAEGYEQYF. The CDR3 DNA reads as TGCGCCAGCAGCTCCGCGGCGTGGGAGGCGGAGGGTTACGAGCAGTACTTC.

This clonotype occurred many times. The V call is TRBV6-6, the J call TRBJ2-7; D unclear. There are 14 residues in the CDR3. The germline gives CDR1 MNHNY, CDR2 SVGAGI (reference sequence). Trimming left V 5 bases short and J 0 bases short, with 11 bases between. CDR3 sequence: CASSGQVSSYEQYF. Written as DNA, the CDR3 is TGTGCCAGCAGTGGGCAGGTTAGCTCCTACGAGCAGTACTTC.

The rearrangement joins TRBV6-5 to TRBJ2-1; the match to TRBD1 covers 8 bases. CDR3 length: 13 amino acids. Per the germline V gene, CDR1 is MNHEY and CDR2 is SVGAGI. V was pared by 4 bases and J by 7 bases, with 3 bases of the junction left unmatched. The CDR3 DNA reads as TGTGCCAGCAGTTTTAGGACAGGGAATGAGCAGTTCTTC. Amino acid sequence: CASSFRTGNEQFF.

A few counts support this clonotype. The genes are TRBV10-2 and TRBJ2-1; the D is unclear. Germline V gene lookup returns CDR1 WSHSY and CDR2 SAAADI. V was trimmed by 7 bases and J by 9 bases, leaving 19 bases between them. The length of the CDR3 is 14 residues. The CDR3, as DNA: TGCGCCAGCACCCCTTTCTCGAGGCACAGTGAGCAGTTCTTC. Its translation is CASTPFSRHSEQFF.

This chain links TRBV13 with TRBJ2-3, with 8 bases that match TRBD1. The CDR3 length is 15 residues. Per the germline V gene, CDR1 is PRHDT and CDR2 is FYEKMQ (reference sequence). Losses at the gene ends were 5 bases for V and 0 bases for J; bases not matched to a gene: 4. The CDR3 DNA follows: TGTGCCAGCAGCATCTGGACAGGGAGCACAGATACGCAGTATTTT. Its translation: CASSIWTGSTDTQYF.